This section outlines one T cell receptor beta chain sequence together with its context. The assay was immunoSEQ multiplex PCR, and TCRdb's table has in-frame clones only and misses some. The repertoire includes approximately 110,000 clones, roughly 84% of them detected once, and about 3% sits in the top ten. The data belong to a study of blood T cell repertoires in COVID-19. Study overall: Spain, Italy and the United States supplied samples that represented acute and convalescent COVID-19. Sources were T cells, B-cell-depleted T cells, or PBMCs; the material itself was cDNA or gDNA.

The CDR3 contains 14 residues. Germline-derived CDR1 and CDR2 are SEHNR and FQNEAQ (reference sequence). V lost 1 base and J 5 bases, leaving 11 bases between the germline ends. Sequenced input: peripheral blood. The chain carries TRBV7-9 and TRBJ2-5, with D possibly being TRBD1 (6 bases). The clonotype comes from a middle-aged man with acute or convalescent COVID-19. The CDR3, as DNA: TGTGCCAGCAGCTTAGAGAACAGGGTGGAGACCCAGTACTTC. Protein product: CASSLENRVETQYF.